Listed here are 25 T cell receptor beta chains from one sample, sequenced in a study of T-cell memory formation after mild COVID-19. TCRdb redid the calling of the 5' RACE reads with MiXCR, one entry per CDR3 protein. The sample yields approximately 260,000 distinct CDR3 sequences, approximately 15% seen once. What was sequenced was PBMCs or a T cell subset sorted from them (not recorded which). Every receptor here comes from a man aged 18 to 29 who had mild COVID-19 (a few samples of this study predate the infection). Cell type and time point are not known.

The chain combines TRBV20-1 with TRBJ2-1; TRBD2 might be the D (5 bases). Germline V gives CDR1 DFQATT, CDR2 SNEGSKA (reference sequence). V was shortened by 0 bases and J by 4 bases, with 7 bases between the two germline ends. The CDR3 consists of 13 residues. The CDR3: CSARDSDYNEQFF. The CDR3 DNA reads TGCAGTGCTAGAGATAGCGATTACAATGAGCAGTTCTTC.

The chain combines TRBV7-9 with TRBJ1-3; no clear D. V lost 6 bases and J lost 0, with 24 bases in between. CDR1 SEHNR and CDR2 FQNEAQ come from the germline V gene (reference sequence). The CDR3 runs 19 residues. CDR3 region: CASSPTAGFRRNSGNTIYF. The DNA for the CDR3 is TGTGCCAGCAGTCCCACAGCGGGGTTCCGTCGCAACTCTGGAAACACCATATATTTT.

This clonotype was counted only a few times. The gene calls are TRBV5-6 and TRBJ2-2; 9 bases fit TRBD1. Germline-derived CDR1 and CDR2 are SGHDT and YYEEEE. J was trimmed by 7 bases and V by 5 bases; bases with no gene match: 6. The CDR3 extends over 14 amino acids. The CDR3 DNA reads TGTGCCAGCAGTCACAGGGGGCGAAGCGGGGAGCTGTTTTTT. It codes for CASSHRGRSGELFF.

Only a few counts were recorded for this clonotype. CDR3 DNA sequence: TGCGCCAGCAGTGAGTCCGGCAGGCCAAACATTCAGTACTTC. Amino acid sequence: CASSESGRPNIQYF. This chain connects TRBV10-1 to TRBJ2-4; D not resolved. The CDR3 runs 14 residues. The germline gives CDR1 WNHNN, CDR2 SYGVQD (reference sequence). V was cut by 0 bases and J by 6 bases, with 9 bases left in between.

The V and J genes are TRBV5-1 and TRBJ1-1, with TRBD1 matching over 8 bases. Looked up from germline, CDR1 is SGHRS and CDR2 is YFSETQ. The CDR3 contains 14 residues. V was pared by 2 bases and J by 2 bases, with 2 bases of the junction left unmatched. The CDR3 nucleotides read TGCGCCAGCAGCTTCAGGGGGCCCAACACTGAAGCTTTCTTT. Encoded protein: CASSFRGPNTEAFF.

This clonotype was seen ten or more times. V is TRBV20-1 and J is TRBJ2-3; the D gene is possibly TRBD1 (5 bases). V lost 2 bases to trimming and J lost 3 bases, with 9 bases between them. CDR1 and CDR2 from the germline V gene are DFQATT and SNEGSKA (reference sequence). The length of the CDR3 is 13 residues. CDR3 DNA: TGCAGTGCTAGACTCCCAGGGACAGATACGCAGTATTTT. Protein sequence: CSARLPGTDTQYF.

The chain uses TRBV28 and TRBJ2-5; D not certain. Germline CDR1 and CDR2: MDHEN and SYDVKM. V was clipped by 6 bases and J by 5 bases, with 19 bases between them. This CDR3 has 15 residues. The DNA of the CDR3 is TGTGCCAGCAGCGGCGTTGACTCCCGATCGGAGACCCAGTACTTC. It codes for CASSGVDSRSETQYF.

The V gene is TRBV4-3, the J gene TRBJ2-5; either TRBD1 or TRBD2 may supply D (5 bases each). V gave up 4 bases and J gave up 4 bases, with 16 bases separating them. CDR3 size: 15 residues. Germline CDR1 and CDR2: LGHNA and YSLEER. DNA of the CDR3: TGCGCCAGCAGCCCCCACGTGGGGGTTGGAGAGACCCAGTACTTC. It translates to CASSPHVGVGETQYF.

This clonotype was seen a few times. The chain has TRBV6-2 or TRBV6-3 and TRBJ2-1; D is perhaps TRBD1 (5 bases). The CDR3 covers 16 residues. The V gene lost 2 bases and the J gene lost 7 bases, with 18 bases spanning the gap. CDR1 is MNHEY, CDR2 SVGEGT, per germline. The CDR3 region has the DNA TGTGCCAGCAGTTACCCAGGGTGGGTCATTGGAAATGAGCAGTTCTTC. This encodes CASSYPGWVIGNEQFF.

In this sample, this clonotype turned up many times. CDR3 protein: CASSPFGDTQYF. In DNA, the CDR3 is TGCGCCAGCAGCCCATTCGGAGATACGCAGTATTTT. The J gene is TRBJ2-3, the V gene TRBV5-1; D uncertain. The CDR3 sequence is 12 residues long. CDR1 SGHRS and CDR2 YFSETQ come from the germline V gene. Trimming stripped 4 bases from V and 5 bases from J, with 8 bases between.

V gene TRBV7-2 combines with J gene TRBJ2-5, with D possibly being TRBD1 (7 bases). V was pared by 5 bases and J by 9 bases, with 19 bases between. CDR1 and CDR2 from the germline V gene are SGHTA and FQGNSA. The CDR3 has 14 amino acids. In DNA form, the CDR3 reads TGTGCCAGCAGCACCCGACAGGGAGCGGGCGCCCAGTACTTC. Encoded protein: CASSTRQGAGAQYF.

The rearrangement uses TRBV9 and TRBJ2-2, with TRBD2 identical over 7 bases. The CDR3 contains 16 residues. CDR1 and CDR2 (germline): SGDLS, YYNGEE. V shed 0 bases, J shed 6 bases, and the junction held 8 bases outside the gene matches. CDR3 residues: CASSVAVGGVAGELFF. CDR3 nucleotide sequence: TGTGCCAGCAGCGTAGCTGTTGGGGGGGTAGCCGGGGAGCTGTTTTTT.

The chain combines TRBV24-1 with TRBJ2-5; D possibly corresponds to TRBD2 (5 bases). Deletions cut 1 base from V and 5 bases from J, with 13 bases between. Germline-derived CDR1 and CDR2 are KGHDR and SFDVKD. The CDR3 covers 15 residues. The CDR3: CATSDFLFGKETQYF. CDR3 in DNA: TGTGCCACCAGTGATTTCTTGTTCGGGAAGGAGACCCAGTACTTC.

The chain couples TRBV7-9 to TRBJ2-7; TRBD2 aligns across 9 bases. From germline, CDR1 is SEHNR and CDR2 FQNEAQ (reference sequence). V gave up 0 bases and J gave up 5 bases; unmatched junction bases: 2. This CDR3 spans 14 amino acids. CDR3 protein: CASSLAGTSNEQYV. The CDR3 region has the DNA TGTGCCAGCAGCTTAGCCGGGACTAGCAACGAGCAGTACGTC.

A few counts support this clonotype. This sequence joins TRBV20-1 and TRBJ2-6; D might be TRBD1 (5 bases). Trimming left V 3 bases short and J 0 bases short, with 9 bases between. Germline CDR1 reads DFQATT; CDR2 reads SNEGSKA (reference sequence). The CDR3 is 15 residues long. This CDR3 reads CSASPGNSGANVLTF. CDR3 nucleotides: TGCAGTGCTAGCCCAGGGAACTCTGGGGCCAACGTCCTGACTTTC.

This clonotype was seen a few times. The gene calls are TRBV12-3 or TRBV12-4 and TRBJ1-2; perhaps TRBD1 as D (6 bases). The CDR3 contains 14 residues. Trimming shortened V by 2 bases and J by 6 bases, and 13 bases separated the two germline ends. CDR3 nucleotides: TGTGCCAGCAGTTTAAACAGGGCGGGGGATGGCTACACCTTC. It codes for CASSLNRAGDGYTF.

V is TRBV20-1 and J is TRBJ2-2; possibly TRBD1 or TRBD2 for D (5 bases each). The germline V gene has CDR1 DFQATT and CDR2 SNEGSKA (reference sequence). The CDR3 has 14 residues. The ends were cut back, 2 bases at V and 5 bases at J, with 12 bases in the middle. The CDR3 reads CSARYEGSTGELFF. Written as DNA, the CDR3 is TGCAGTGCTAGATATGAGGGGAGTACCGGGGAGCTGTTTTTT.

This clonotype was counted between two and nine times. V gene TRBV12-3 or TRBV12-4 combines with J gene TRBJ2-7; 7 nucleotides align to TRBD1. The CDR3 runs 13 residues. Trimming removed 6 bases from V and 3 bases from J; junction bases left unmatched: 5. The CDR3 DNA reads as TGTGCCAGCAGCTCACAGGGGATCTACGAGCAGTACGTC. It specifies CASSSQGIYEQYV.

The V and J genes are TRBV5-1 and TRBJ2-5; tentative D call: TRBD2 (6 bases). The CDR3 contains 15 residues. The V gene lost 1 base and the J gene lost 4 bases, with 14 bases spanning the gap. Germline CDR1 and CDR2: SGHRS and YFSETQ. The CDR3, as DNA: TGCGCCAGCAGCTTGTTTCCGGGGAGGAGAGAGACCCAGTACTTC. Amino acids: CASSLFPGRRETQYF.

The chain links TRBV7-9 to TRBJ2-5; TRBD2 agrees at 11 bases. The CDR3 covers 16 residues. CDR1 is SEHNR and CDR2 is FQNEAQ in the germline V gene (reference sequence). With V trimmed by 5 bases and J by 4 bases, 9 bases remained unmatched. CDR3 sequence (DNA): TGTGCCAGCAGCCACCGACTAGCGGGGATTTCAGAGACCCAGTACTTC. As protein: CASSHRLAGISETQYF.

This clonotype was observed a single time. The gene calls are TRBV7-2 and TRBJ1-2; tentatively, D is TRBD1 (6 bases). The CDR3 totals 14 residues. In germline, CDR1 is SGHTA, CDR2 FQGNSA. Trimming cost V 5 bases and J 2 bases, with 12 bases left between them. CDR3 region: CASSRTQGNYGYTF. For the CDR3, the DNA is TGTGCCAGCAGCAGGACCCAGGGGAACTATGGCTACACCTTC.

This clonotype occurred a few times. The rearrangement links TRBV4-1 to TRBJ1-5, with D tentatively TRBD1 (6 bases). The CDR3 extends over 14 amino acids. With 4 bases removed from V and 1 base from J, the gap between germline ends came to 8 bases. CDR1 and CDR2 (germline): MGHRA, YSYEKL. The CDR3: CASSRTESNQPQHF. The CDR3 nucleotides are TGCGCCAGCAGCCGGACAGAGAGCAATCAGCCCCAGCATTTT.

This clonotype has only a few counts. The rearrangement joins TRBV7-9 to TRBJ2-1; perhaps D is TRBD1 or TRBD2 (6 bases each). The CDR3 length is 16 residues. Trimming removed 5 bases at V and 4 bases at J, with 18 bases between. Germline lookup yields CDR1 SEHNR and CDR2 FQNEAQ (reference sequence). The CDR3 nucleotides read TGTGCCAGCAGCCCAGATCTGGGGGGCCAGTACAATGAGCAGTTCTTC. This codes for CASSPDLGGQYNEQFF.

This clonotype was picked up a small number of times. This chain connects TRBV12-5 to TRBJ1-2, with a possible D match to TRBD1 (6 bases). This CDR3 region has 13 residues. Deletions cut 1 base from V and 4 bases from J, with 7 bases between. CDR1 and CDR2 from the germline V gene are LGHNT and FRNRAP. CDR3 in DNA: TGTGCTAGTGGTTTGGACAGGGCCTATGGCTACACCTTC. Protein sequence: CASGLDRAYGYTF.

This clonotype was detected a few times. This chain links TRBV4-1 with TRBJ2-3; 9 nucleotides line up with TRBD1. CDR3 length: 17 amino acids. Germline V CDR1 and CDR2: MGHRA, YSYEKL. Trimming removed 4 bases from V and 3 bases from J; junction bases left unmatched: 11. In nucleotides, the CDR3 is TGCGCCAGCAGCCCCCTACCGACAGGGGGGACGACAGATACGCAGTATTTT. Its translation: CASSPLPTGGTTDTQYF.